This entry is about one T cell receptor beta chain. CD8 cells regarded as naive lacked CD45RO, were positively chosen for CCR7, and omitted terminally differentiated effector memory CD45RA+ cells. This specimen belongs to a study of shared clonotypes between healthy human individuals. Assay used: immunoSEQ multiplex PCR; TCRdb lists only in-frame clones, some missing. In the table there are around 2,000,000 clones, just under 95% of which are singletons. Source material: naive CD8+ T cells sorted from blood. The sequence derives from a man in his late teens or twenties in good health.

CDR3 sequence (DNA): TGTGCCAGCAGCTTAAGGGTAGAAGCCAATGAGCAGTTCTTC. It specifies CASSLRVEANEQFF. This chain joins TRBV7-6 and TRBJ2-1, with D unclear. Germline V gives CDR1 SGHVS, CDR2 FNYEAQ. This CDR3 has 14 amino acids. The V end lost 2 bases, the J end lost 6 bases, and 11 bases lay between the germline ends.